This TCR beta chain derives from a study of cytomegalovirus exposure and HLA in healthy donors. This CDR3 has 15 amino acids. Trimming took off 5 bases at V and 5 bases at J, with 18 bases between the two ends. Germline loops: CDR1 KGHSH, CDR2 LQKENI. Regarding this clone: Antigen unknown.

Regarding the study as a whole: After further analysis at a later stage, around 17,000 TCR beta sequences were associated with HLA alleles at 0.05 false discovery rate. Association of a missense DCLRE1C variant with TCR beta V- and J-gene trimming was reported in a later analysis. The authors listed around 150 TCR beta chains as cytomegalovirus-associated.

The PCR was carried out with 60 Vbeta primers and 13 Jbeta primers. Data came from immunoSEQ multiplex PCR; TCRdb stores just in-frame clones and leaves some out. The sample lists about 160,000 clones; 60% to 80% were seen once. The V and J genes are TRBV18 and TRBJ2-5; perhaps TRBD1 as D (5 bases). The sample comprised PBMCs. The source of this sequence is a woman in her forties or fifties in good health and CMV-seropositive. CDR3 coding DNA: TGTGCCAGCTCAGTCTCAGGGATGCGTCTTGAGACCCAGTACTTC. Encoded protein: CASSVSGMRLETQYF.